This note documents a single T cell receptor (beta chain) sequence. Trimming removed 4 bases at V and 7 bases at J, with 14 bases between. The CDR3 loop spans 15 amino acids. Germline V gives CDR1 SGHTA, CDR2 FQGNSA. The data stem from a study of T cell responses to AZD1222 COVID-19 vaccine. Assay used: immunoSEQ multiplex PCR; TCRdb lists only in-frame clones, some missing. The data show under 200,000 clones, 88% seen once. The specimen comprised peripheral blood, sampled 28 days after the second AZD1222 dose. The receptor's source is an adult who received the AZD1222 COVID-19 vaccine. This sequence joins TRBV7-2 and TRBJ1-6; D gene uncertain. Written as DNA, the CDR3 is TGTGCCAGCAGCTACGACCGAGATAGAAATTCACCCCTCCACTTT. Its protein is CASSYDRDRNSPLHF.